The clone carrying this TCR beta chain was counted a few times. Its antigen is still unknown. This sample stems from a study of T-cell reconstitution after alpha-beta-depleted transplantation in children. Notes on the study in general: Several hundred expanded graft clones reportedly gave rise to the alpha-beta T cells present about two months after transplant.

V was pared by 1 base and J by 2 bases, with 7 bases between. The CDR3 is 14 residues long. CDR1 SGHKS and CDR2 YYEKEE come from the germline V gene (reference sequence). During its preparation, the TCRbeta library received unique molecular identifiers. TCRdb used MiXCR to reprocess the PCR reads, holding one entry per CDR3 protein. The top ten clones hold about 28% of a sample with about 980,000 distinct CDR3 sequences, around 30% of them seen once. This rearrangement joins TRBV5-5 to TRBJ1-5; no clear D. This TCR derives from a boy younger than two who had a stem cell transplant for SCID, so the T cells may come from the graft donor. The input for sequencing was PBMCs, mostly from graft donor cells, taken 360 days after TCRalphabeta/CD19-depleted stem cell transplant. Here the CDR3 DNA reads TGTGCCAGCAGCTTGAAGTTTGGCAATCAGCCCCAGCATTTT. It translates to CASSLKFGNQPQHF. The whole variable domain, filled in from reference TRBV5-5 and TRBJ1-5, reads DAGVTQSPTHLIKTRGQQVTLRCSPISGHKSVSWYQQVLGQGPQFIFQYYEKEERGRGNFPDRFSARQFPNYSSELNVNALLLGDSALYLCASSLKFGNQPQHFGDGTRLSIL.